A single T cell receptor beta chain is shown here with its context. The study drew all its donors from Caucasian adults living in Nashville, Tennessee. This specimen belongs to a study of shared clonotypes between healthy human individuals. The table came from immunoSEQ multiplex PCR; TCRdb's copy has only in-frame clones and leaves some out. The table includes approximately 510,000 clones, about four fifths detected once. CDR3 length equals 15 residues. The germline gives CDR1 SGDLS, CDR2 YYNGEE. Trimming at V came to 0 bases and at J to 7 bases, leaving 5 bases not matched to a gene. The gene calls are TRBV9 and TRBJ2-2; 8 nucleotides match TRBD2. Specimen: PBMCs. The TCR sequence derives from a woman in her 40s in good health. Some clones in this sample may be carry-over from other donors' samples. Written as DNA, the CDR3 is TGTGCCAGCAGCGTAGACGGGAGGGCCATCGGGGAGCTGTTTTTT. Protein sequence: CASSVDGRAIGELFF.